The clone carrying this T cell receptor (beta chain) was seen ten or more times. Its antigen is unidentified. Specified time point: pre-sensitization, week 0. As for treatment: therapeutic diphenylcyclopropenone sensitization with weekly scalp DPC. These data originate in a study of human T cells and chemical hapten exposure. Study-level information: The study sensitized with 2% DPC on a 2 cm by 2 cm patch of upper inner arm skin. Patch tests of 0.01% DPC on the upper back were read at 6 days. The patients, most of them female, presented with alopecia areata, totalis or universalis.

The germline V gene has CDR1 SEHNR and CDR2 FQNEAQ (reference sequence). V was cut by 1 base and J by 4 bases, with 10 bases left in between. The CDR3 extends over 14 amino acids. Findings of the study overall: Expanded TCRs clustered into significantly more large CDR3 similarity groups than controls, the analysis revealed.

TCRdb re-analysed the RACE reads in MiXCR, keeping a single row per CDR3 protein. Found here are some 360,000 distinct CDR3 sequences, about 5.1% of them singletons; the top ten hold approximately 2.4%. The V gene is TRBV7-9, the J gene TRBJ1-1; D not resolved. Sequencing was performed on whole blood, taken in connection with sensitization to the hapten diphenylcyclopropenone (DPC). This clonotype originated in a woman aged 45-59 years with alopecia areata. Some clones in this sample may be carry-over from other donors' samples. CDR3 residues: CASSLVGFGTEAFF. As DNA, the CDR3 is TGTGCCAGCAGCTTAGTAGGGTTTGGCACTGAAGCTTTCTTT.